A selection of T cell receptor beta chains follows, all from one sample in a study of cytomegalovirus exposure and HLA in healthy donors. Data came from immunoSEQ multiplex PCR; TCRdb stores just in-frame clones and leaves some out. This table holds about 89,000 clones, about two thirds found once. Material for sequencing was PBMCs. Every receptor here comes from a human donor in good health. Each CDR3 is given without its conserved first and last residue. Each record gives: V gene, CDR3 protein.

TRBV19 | ASTQIPLHPGTGGNEQF
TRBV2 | ASSGQGLYGYT
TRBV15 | ATSRDYSGAGSQETQY
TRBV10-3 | AIRPGGASQPQH
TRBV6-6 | ASSWKRVLETQY
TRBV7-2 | ASSFGRLRADTQY
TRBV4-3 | ASSSTPRGTGSGANVLT
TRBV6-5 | ASRASGVYQETQY
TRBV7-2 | ASSSWNTGELF
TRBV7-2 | ASSLGTPNTEAF
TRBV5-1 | ASSWGTGGNRETQY
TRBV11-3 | ASSTSSFYEQY
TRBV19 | ASSTTSGGRYEQY
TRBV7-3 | ASSLSRDTEAF
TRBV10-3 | AIRGGTRDVRNEQY
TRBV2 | ASKGQVETEAF
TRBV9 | ASSVDGGSPLH
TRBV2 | ASSEIGGAGSGNTIY
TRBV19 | ASRWDRGRSGNTIY
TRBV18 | ASSRMSGGTQY
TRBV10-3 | AISDPEGTTNEKLF
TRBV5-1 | ASTSGDTQY
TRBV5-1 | ASSTGQGNYNSPLH
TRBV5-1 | ASTRLDGGTDTQY
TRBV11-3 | ASSIGRNTEAF